This T cell receptor beta chain was identified during a study of blood T cells in healthy people across ages. Study context: Per two T cells, about one barcoded beta molecule was captured through template switching.

The extraction recovered at least 5.5 micrograms of total RNA per sample. Alongside a J-beta primer mix, a sample-barcoded 5' primer served in a second PCR lasting about 7 to 11 cycles. One entry per CDR3 protein results from TCRdb running MiXCR on the 5' RACE reads. Of about 780,000 distinct CDR3 sequences in the sample, about half were seen once. Trimming stripped 4 bases from V and 1 base from J, with 13 bases between. The CDR3 length is 15 residues. Germline CDR1 reads SGHVS; CDR2 reads FQNEAQ. This clonotype turned up a few times. Antigen: not known. Findings and limits, study-wide: Correlation between TCR beta diversity and naive T cell percentage was strong.

The sequenced material came from blood. The TCR sequence derives from a man at least 80 years old in good health. V and J are TRBV7-8 and TRBJ2-5; possibly TRBD2 for D (6 bases). Written as DNA, the CDR3 is TGTGCCAGCAGCTCGGGGGTAGGGCCCCAAGAGACCCAGTACTTC. The encoded protein is CASSSGVGPQETQYF.